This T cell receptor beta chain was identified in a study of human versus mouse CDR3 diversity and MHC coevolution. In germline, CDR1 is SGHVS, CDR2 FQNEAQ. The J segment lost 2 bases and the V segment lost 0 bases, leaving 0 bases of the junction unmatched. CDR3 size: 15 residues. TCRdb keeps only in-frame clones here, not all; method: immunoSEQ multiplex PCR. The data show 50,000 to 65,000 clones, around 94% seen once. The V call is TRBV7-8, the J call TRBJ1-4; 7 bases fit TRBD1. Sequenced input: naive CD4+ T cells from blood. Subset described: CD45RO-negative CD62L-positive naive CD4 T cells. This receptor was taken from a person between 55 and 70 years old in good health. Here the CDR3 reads CASSLAGQTNEKLFF. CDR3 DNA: TGTGCCAGCAGCTTAGCGGGACAGACTAATGAAAAACTGTTTTTT.